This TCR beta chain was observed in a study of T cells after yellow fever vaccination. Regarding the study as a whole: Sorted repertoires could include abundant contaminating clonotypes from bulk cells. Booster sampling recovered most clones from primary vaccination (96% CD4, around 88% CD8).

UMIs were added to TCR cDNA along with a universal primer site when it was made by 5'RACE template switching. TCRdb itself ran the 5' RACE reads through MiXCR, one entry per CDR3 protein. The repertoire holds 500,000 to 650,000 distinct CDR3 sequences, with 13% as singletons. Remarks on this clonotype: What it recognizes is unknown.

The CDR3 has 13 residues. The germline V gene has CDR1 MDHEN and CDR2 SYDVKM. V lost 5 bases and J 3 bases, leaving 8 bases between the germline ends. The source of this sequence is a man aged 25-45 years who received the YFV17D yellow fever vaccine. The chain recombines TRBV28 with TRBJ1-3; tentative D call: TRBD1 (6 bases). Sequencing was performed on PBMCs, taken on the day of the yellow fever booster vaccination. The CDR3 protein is CASSGTRGNTIYF. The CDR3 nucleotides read TGTGCCAGCAGTGGGACACGTGGAAACACCATATATTTT.